The present TCR beta chain was sequenced within a study of T-cell reconstitution after alpha-beta-depleted transplantation in children. A TCRbeta library incorporating unique molecular identifiers was prepared. TCRdb recomputed calls from the PCR reads with MiXCR, one row per CDR3 protein. The sample lists around 200,000 distinct CDR3 sequences; approximately 19% were seen once. Only a few counts were recorded for this clonotype. This sequence was found in a male patient between 2 and 10 years old who had a stem cell transplant for acute lymphoblastic leukemia, so the T cells may come from the graft donor. Sequencing was performed on PBMCs, mostly from graft donor cells, taken 360 days after TCRalphabeta/CD19-depleted stem cell transplant.

The chain's CDR3 is CASSLQQGNYGYTF. The CDR3 DNA reads as TGTGCCAGCAGCTTGCAACAGGGGAACTATGGCTACACCTTC. The chain links TRBV5-5 to TRBJ1-2, with 7 positions matching TRBD1. The CDR3 extends over 14 amino acids. Per the germline V gene, CDR1 is SGHKS and CDR2 is YYEKEE (reference sequence). After removal of 1 base from V and 2 bases from J, the junction contained 2 bases not matched to a gene.